This record looks at one T cell receptor beta chain sequence and its context. The antigen is not known. With a J-beta primer mix and a sample-barcoded 5' primer, a second PCR ran roughly 6 to 11 cycles. TCRdb fed the 5' RACE reads into MiXCR, producing one record per CDR3 protein. The sample shows about 670,000 distinct CDR3 sequences, under 65% of them seen only once. The data originate from a study of blood T cells in healthy people across ages. Study-wide points: Naive T cell percentage strongly correlated with TCR beta diversity.

Trimming removed 11 bases from V and 5 bases from J, with 15 bases in between. This CDR3 is built from 13 residues. Germline CDR1 and CDR2: MDHEN and SYDVKM. Sequences were obtained from blood. This receptor was identified in a woman older than 75 in good health. The chain employs TRBV28 and TRBJ1-4; possibly TRBD1 for D (5 bases). CDR3: CAGQPSKNEKLFF. The DNA for the CDR3 is TGTGCCGGACAACCTTCTAAAAATGAAAAACTGTTTTTT.